Below, one T cell receptor (beta chain) is given with its context. What it recognizes is unknown. Sorting defined naive CD4+ as CD4+CD8-CD45RO-CD45RA+ and naive CD8+ as CD8+CD4-CD45RA+CD27bright. The data are from a study of healthy donors' naive CD4 and CD8 T cells. As for the study in general: Donors came from three age groups: 20-25, 40-50 and 60-70 years.

TCR libraries were built from approximately 0.55 ug of total RNA by linear amplification. TCRdb reprocessed the reads with MiXCR, giving one entry per CDR3 protein. The table lists approximately 200,000 distinct CDR3 sequences, 65% to 75% of them singletons, with about 2.3% in the top ten. Notes on the study in general: A reported CD4+/CD8+ bias affected most V and J genes in naive cells.

Germline V lookup: CDR1 MNHNS, CDR2 SASEGT. The trim removed 5 bases at V and 2 bases at J, leaving 8 bases unmatched. The CDR3 spans 16 residues. The sequence was obtained from a pool of human donors in good health; the sample pools cells from several healthy donors. V gene TRBV6-1 combines with J gene TRBJ2-7, with 11 bases fitting TRBD2. Sample: naive CD4+ and CD8+ T cells sorted from blood, pooled from several donors. CDR3 sequence reads: CASSYISGRAPYEQYF. CDR3 sequence (DNA): TGTGCCAGCAGTTACATTAGCGGGAGGGCCCCCTACGAGCAGTACTTC.